This TCR beta chain was captured in a study of blood T cell repertoires in COVID-19. Study-wide background: COVID-19 samples from acute and convalescent phases originated in the United States, Italy and Spain.

The authors' processing: Reference gene primer amplification gave estimated nucleated cell counts. The assay was immunoSEQ multiplex PCR, and TCRdb's table has in-frame clones only and misses some. V, J and clone size reflect that table, while D and trimming were determined from the DNA. This sample has more than 250,000 clones, with about 84% found just once. This CDR3 contains 13 residues. Trimming pared 7 bases from V and 4 bases from J, leaving 13 bases between. Per the germline V gene, CDR1 is MDHEN and CDR2 is SYDVKM. The chain links TRBV28 to TRBJ1-1; D is ambiguous. The source is a woman aged 45-65 years with acute or convalescent COVID-19. The sequenced material came from peripheral blood. For the CDR3, the DNA is TGTGCCAGCAACCTTGACGGGGTCACTGAAGCTTTCTTT. It yields the protein CASNLDGVTEAFF. Filled out from reference TRBV28 and TRBJ1-1, the complete variable domain reads DVKVTQSSRYLVKRTGEKVFLECVQDMDHENMFWYRQDPGLGLRLIYFSYDVKMKEKGDIPEGYSVSREKKERFSLILESASTNQTSMYLCASNLDGVTEAFFGQGTRLTVV.